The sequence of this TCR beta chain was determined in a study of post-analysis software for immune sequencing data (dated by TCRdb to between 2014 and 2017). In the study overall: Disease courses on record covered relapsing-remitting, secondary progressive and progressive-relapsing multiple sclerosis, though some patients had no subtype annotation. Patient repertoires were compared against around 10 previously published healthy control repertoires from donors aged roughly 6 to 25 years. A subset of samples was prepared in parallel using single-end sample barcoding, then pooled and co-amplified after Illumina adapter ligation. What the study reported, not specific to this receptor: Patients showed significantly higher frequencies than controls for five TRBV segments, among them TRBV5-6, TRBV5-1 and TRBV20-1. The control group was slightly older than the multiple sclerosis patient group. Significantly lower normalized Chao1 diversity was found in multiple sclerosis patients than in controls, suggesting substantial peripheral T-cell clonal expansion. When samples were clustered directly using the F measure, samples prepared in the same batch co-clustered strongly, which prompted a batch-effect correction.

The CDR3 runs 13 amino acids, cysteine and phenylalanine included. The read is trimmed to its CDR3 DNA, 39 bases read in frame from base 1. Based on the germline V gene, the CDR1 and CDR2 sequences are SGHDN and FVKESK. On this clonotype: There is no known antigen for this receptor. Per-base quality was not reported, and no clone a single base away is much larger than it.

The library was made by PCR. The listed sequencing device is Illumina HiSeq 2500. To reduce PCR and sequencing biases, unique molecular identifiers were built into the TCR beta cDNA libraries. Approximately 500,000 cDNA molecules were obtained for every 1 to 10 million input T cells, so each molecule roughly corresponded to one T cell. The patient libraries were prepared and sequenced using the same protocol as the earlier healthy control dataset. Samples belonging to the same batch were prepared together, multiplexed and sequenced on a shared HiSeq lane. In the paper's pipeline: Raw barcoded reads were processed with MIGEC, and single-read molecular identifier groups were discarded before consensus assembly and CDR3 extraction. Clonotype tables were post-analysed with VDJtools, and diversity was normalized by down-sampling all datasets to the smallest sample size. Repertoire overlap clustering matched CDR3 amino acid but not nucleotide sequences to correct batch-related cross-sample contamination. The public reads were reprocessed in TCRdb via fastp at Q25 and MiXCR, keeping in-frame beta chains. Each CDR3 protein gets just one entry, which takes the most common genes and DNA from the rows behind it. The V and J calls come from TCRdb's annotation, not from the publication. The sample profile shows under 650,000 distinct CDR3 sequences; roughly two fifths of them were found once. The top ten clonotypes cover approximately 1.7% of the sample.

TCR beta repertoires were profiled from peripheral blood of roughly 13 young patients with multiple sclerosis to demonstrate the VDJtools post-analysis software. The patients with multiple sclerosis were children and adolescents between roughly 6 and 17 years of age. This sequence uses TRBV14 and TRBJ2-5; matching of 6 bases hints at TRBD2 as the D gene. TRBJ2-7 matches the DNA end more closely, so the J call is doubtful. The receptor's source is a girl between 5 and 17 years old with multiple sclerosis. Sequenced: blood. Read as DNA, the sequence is TGTGCCAGCAGCCAAGGTTGGGGGGTCGAGCAGTACTTC. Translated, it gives CASSQGWGVEQYF.